These 27 T cell receptor beta chains were all obtained from the same sample, sequenced in a study of cytomegalovirus exposure and HLA in healthy donors. The protocol was immunoSEQ multiplex PCR, while the TCRdb copy is restricted to in-frame clones and leaves out a portion. The repertoire holds some 240,000 clones, with roughly 85% as singletons. The specimen sequenced was PBMCs. The receptors come from a woman aged 18-29 years in good health and CMV-seronegative.

This clone was seen just once. The chain couples TRBV5-1 to TRBJ2-7; 7 bases fit TRBD1. The CDR3 is made up of 15 amino acids. Germline CDR1 SGHRS, CDR2 YFSETQ. With 0 bases clipped from V and 0 bases from J, the junction kept 3 bases outside the gene matches. The CDR3 DNA sequence: TGCGCCAGCAGCTTGGTTGGGACAGACTCCTACGAGCAGTACTTC. Translation: CASSLVGTDSYEQYF.

Only one count was recorded for this clone. J is TRBJ1-2 and V is TRBV28; no definite D call. The CDR3 is 11 amino acids. V was pared by 7 bases and J by 6 bases, with 9 bases between. Per germline, CDR1 MDHEN and CDR2 SYDVKM. The CDR3 is CASTDRDGYTF. The CDR3 DNA sequence: TGTGCCAGCACCGACCGGGATGGCTACACCTTC.

The rearrangement uses TRBV11-2 and TRBJ1-5; no reliable D call. Germline loops: CDR1 SGHAT, CDR2 FQNNGV. The CDR3 spans 15 residues. V lost 4 bases, J lost 0 bases, and 10 bases lay in between. CDR3 DNA: TGTGCCAGCAGCTGGGCGGCGAATAGCAATCAGCCCCAGCATTTT. This translates into CASSWAANSNQPQHF.

The CDR3 bases are TGTGCCAGTACCCCGGGAGGTCTTGACTATGGCTACACCTTC. Amino acids: CASTPGGLDYGYTF. The chain is built from TRBV19 and TRBJ1-2; D uncertain. Germline V gives CDR1 LNHDA, CDR2 SQIVND (reference sequence). Trimming pared 7 bases from V and 3 bases from J, leaving 15 bases between. CDR3 length: 14 residues.

V is TRBV5-4 and J is TRBJ2-7; 12 bases fit TRBD2. This CDR3 is built from 16 residues. V dropped 4 bases and J dropped 0; count of bases not matched to a gene: 5. In germline, CDR1 is SGHNT, CDR2 YYREEE (reference sequence). The CDR3 here is CASSGVTSGGSYEQYF. The CDR3 nucleotides are TGTGCCAGCAGCGGGGTGACTAGCGGGGGCTCCTACGAGCAGTACTTC.

The sample holds one count of this clone. This chain connects TRBV5-6 to TRBJ2-7; weak D call: TRBD2 (5 bases). The CDR3 runs to 14 residues. Germline-derived CDR1 and CDR2 are SGHDT and YYEEEE. V lost 4 bases, J lost 2 bases, and 13 bases lay in between. The CDR3 here is CASSGGPGPYEQYF. In nucleotides, the CDR3 is TGTGCCAGCAGCGGAGGACCCGGCCCCTACGAGCAGTACTTC. The full variable domain, with the rest looked up from reference TRBV5-6 and TRBJ2-7, is DAGVTQSPTHLIKTRGQQVTLRCSPKSGHDTVSWYQQALGQGPQFIFQYYEEEERQRGNFPDRFSGHQFPNYSSELNVNALLLGDSALYLCASSGGPGPYEQYFGPGTRLTVT.

This chain uses TRBV9 with TRBJ1-2; D remains unclear. The CDR3 length is 13 residues. V shed 0 bases and J shed 7 bases, with 10 bases lying between them. Germline V gene lookup returns CDR1 SGDLS and CDR2 YYNGEE. CDR3 in DNA: TGTGCCAGCAGCGTAGAAGGGTTCGGTGGCTACACCTTC. Translating gives CASSVEGFGGYTF.

DNA of the CDR3: TGTGCCAGCAGTTACTCGAGACGCTCTGGGGCCAACGTCCTGACTTTC. Encoded protein: CASSYSRRSGANVLTF. The chain couples TRBV6-5 to TRBJ2-6; D remains unclear. Germline V gives CDR1 MNHEY, CDR2 SVGAGI. The CDR3 length is 16 residues. With 0 bases removed from V and 0 bases from J, the gap between germline ends came to 6 bases.

This chain links TRBV6-1 with TRBJ2-2; D is possibly TRBD1 (6 bases). Per germline, CDR1 MNHNS and CDR2 SASEGT. The length of the CDR3 is 18 residues. Trimming took off 1 base at V and 0 bases at J, with 15 bases between the two ends. Here the CDR3 DNA reads TGTGCCAGCAGTGAAGATTTTTTGGGACACGCGAACACCGGGGAGCTGTTTTTT. Amino acid sequence: CASSEDFLGHANTGELFF.

The rearrangement joins TRBV18 to TRBJ1-2; tentative D call: TRBD1 (5 bases). The V end lost 3 bases, the J end lost 2 bases, and 19 bases lay between the germline ends. CDR3 length: 17 amino acids. The germline V gene encodes CDR1 KGHSH and CDR2 LQKENI. The CDR3: CASSPRAGNPLNYGYTF. CDR3 bases: TGTGCCAGCTCACCTCGGGCAGGGAACCCCTTAAACTATGGCTACACCTTC.

The V call is TRBV30, the J call TRBJ1-5; no firm D call. The CDR3 covers 13 residues. V shed 2 bases and J shed 1 base, with 6 bases lying between them. Germline assignment: CDR1 GTSNPN and CDR2 SVGIG (reference sequence). The CDR3 is CAWSLESNQPQHF. The CDR3 DNA sequence: TGTGCCTGGAGTCTCGAGAGCAATCAGCCCCAGCATTTT.

The chain employs TRBV12-5 and TRBJ2-1, with D perhaps TRBD2 (5 bases). Germline lookup yields CDR1 LGHNT and CDR2 FRNRAP. Trimming removed 9 bases at V and 9 bases at J, with 12 bases between. CDR3 length: 11 amino acids. CDR3 sequence: CASRGLREQFF. CDR3 nucleotide sequence: TGTGCTAGCCGCGGGCTACGTGAGCAGTTCTTC.

The chain carries TRBV7-3 and TRBJ2-2; D unclear. The CDR3 length is 12 residues. The V gene's germline CDR1 is SGHTA and CDR2 FQGTGA. V was shortened by 4 bases and J by 7 bases, with 7 bases between the two germline ends. CDR3 amino acids: CASSWPGGELFF. CDR3 DNA sequence: TGTGCCAGCAGCTGGCCTGGCGGGGAGCTGTTTTTT. The variable domain in full, with the rest retrieved from reference TRBV7-3 and TRBJ2-2, is GAGVSQTPSNKVTEKGKYVELRCDPISGHTALYWYRQSLGQGPEFLIYFQGTGAADDSGLPNDRFFAVRPEGSVSTLKIQRTERGDSAVYLCASSWPGGELFFGEGSRLTVL.

This chain connects TRBV27 to TRBJ1-2, with D perhaps TRBD1 (5 bases). CDR3 length equals 13 residues. V dropped 7 bases and J dropped 7 bases, with 16 bases sitting between them. Germline CDR1 MNHEY, CDR2 SMNVEV (reference sequence). CDR3 in amino acids: CASKTSEGRGYTF. CDR3 nucleotides: TGTGCCAGCAAAACGAGTGAGGGGCGTGGCTACACCTTC.

On this clone: Other DNA sequences within the sample encode an identical CDR3. The genes are TRBV30 and TRBJ1-1; possibly TRBD1 for D (5 bases). CDR1 and CDR2 from the germline V gene are GTSNPN and SVGIG (reference sequence). The CDR3 loop spans 13 amino acids. V was trimmed by 1 base and J by 3 bases, leaving 9 bases between them. The CDR3: CAWSEGSHTEAFF. For the CDR3, the DNA is TGTGCCTGGAGTGAGGGGTCGCACACTGAAGCTTTCTTT.

The chain is built from TRBV10-2 and TRBJ1-2, with 12 bases identical to TRBD1. CDR1 is WSHSY, CDR2 SAAADI, per germline. The CDR3 length is 16 residues. V shed 2 bases and J 5 bases; nucleotides not matched to a gene: 6. The CDR3 loop reads CASSEIGTGGEYGYTF. CDR3 bases: TGCGCCAGCAGTGAGATAGGGACAGGGGGCGAGTATGGCTACACCTTC.

The chain links TRBV10-3 to TRBJ1-2, with D tentatively TRBD1 (6 bases). This CDR3 contains 14 residues. Germline V CDR1 and CDR2: ENHRY, SYGVKD. V gave up 2 bases and J gave up 6 bases, with 13 bases separating them. CDR3 loop: CAISETGYPDGYTF. DNA for the CDR3: TGTGCCATCAGTGAGACAGGGTATCCCGATGGCTACACCTTC.

This sequence joins TRBV6-1 and TRBJ2-1; 9 nucleotides agree with TRBD1. V gave up 2 bases and J gave up 7 bases; unmatched junction bases: 6. The CDR3 loop spans 15 amino acids. Per germline, CDR1 MNHNS and CDR2 SASEGT. The CDR3 region is CASSERGQGRNEQFF. CDR3 coding DNA: TGTGCCAGCAGTGAACGGGGACAGGGTAGGAATGAGCAGTTCTTC.

The chain has TRBV6-5 and TRBJ1-4; D possibly corresponds to TRBD1 (6 bases). Trimming took 2 bases from V and 6 from J, leaving 13 bases between them. Germline V CDR1 and CDR2: MNHEY, SVGAGI. CDR3 length: 15 amino acids. The CDR3 sequence is CASSYVGGADEKLFF. The CDR3 DNA follows: TGTGCCAGCAGTTACGTTGGGGGCGCTGATGAAAAACTGTTTTTT.

The count of this clone is one. CDR3 protein: CASNHRESPIATEAFF. CDR3 in DNA: TGTGCCAGCAACCACAGGGAGTCCCCGATCGCCACTGAAGCTTTCTTT. The rearrangement links TRBV6-6 to TRBJ1-1; a weak D match, TRBD1 (6 bases). CDR3 length: 16 amino acids. In germline, CDR1 is MNHNY, CDR2 SVGAGI (reference sequence). Trimming removed 7 bases from V and 4 bases from J, with 22 bases in between.

The chain couples TRBV28 to TRBJ2-2; perhaps TRBD2 as D (6 bases). Trimming cost V 7 bases and J 6 bases, with 18 bases left between them. This CDR3 has 15 residues. Germline V gene data show CDR1 as MDHEN and CDR2 as SYDVKM. CDR3 amino acids: CASTPGRDGAGELFF. CDR3 nucleotide sequence: TGTGCCAGCACCCCCGGGCGGGATGGGGCCGGGGAGCTGTTTTTT.

The CDR3 region is CASRTSGTAYEQYF. Here the CDR3 DNA reads TGTGCCAGCAGAACTTCCGGGACCGCCTACGAGCAGTACTTC. V and J are TRBV6-6 and TRBJ2-7; D might be TRBD1 or TRBD2, each matching 5 bases. Germline CDR1 reads MNHNY; CDR2 reads SVGAGI (reference sequence). V lost 6 bases and J 2 bases, leaving 14 bases between the germline ends. The CDR3 is 14 residues long.

This rearrangement joins TRBV6-6 to TRBJ1-2, with D perhaps TRBD1 (5 bases). Germline values: CDR1 MNHNY, CDR2 SVGAGI (reference sequence). V gave up 2 bases and J gave up 3 bases, with 13 bases separating them. The CDR3 is 15 residues long. CDR3 residues: CASSYSGGRDYGYTF. CDR3 sequence (DNA): TGTGCCAGCAGTTACAGTGGGGGTCGAGACTATGGCTACACCTTC.

The rearrangement links TRBV18 to TRBJ2-3, with TRBD2 matching 11 bases. The V gene end was trimmed by 5 bases and the J gene end by 5 bases; junction bases not matched to a gene: 9. The CDR3 covers 16 residues. Germline CDR1 KGHSH, CDR2 LQKENI. The DNA of the CDR3 is TGTGCCAGCTCAAGCCCCTCTAGCGGGGGGCGAGATACGCAGTATTTT. It codes for CASSSPSSGGRDTQYF.

Regarding this clone: The same CDR3 can be traced to other DNA sequences in this sample. The chain has TRBV27 and TRBJ2-1; 8 nucleotides align to TRBD2. With V trimmed by 6 bases and J by 3 bases, 4 bases remained unmatched. The CDR3 has 14 residues. Germline CDR1 MNHEY, CDR2 SMNVEV (reference sequence). The chain's CDR3 is CASSGGAGYNEQFF. DNA for the CDR3: TGTGCCAGCAGCGGGGGGGCGGGCTACAATGAGCAGTTCTTC.

The rearrangement joins TRBV6-5 to TRBJ1-2; the match to TRBD1 covers 8 bases. Germline V gene sequence: CDR1 MNHEY, CDR2 SVGAGI. The V and J ends lost 0 bases and 0 bases, in that order; junction bases with no gene match: 3. There are 16 residues in the CDR3. The DNA of the CDR3 is TGTGCCAGCAGTTACTCGAACAGGGGGACTAACTATGGCTACACCTTC. Protein sequence: CASSYSNRGTNYGYTF.

The V call is TRBV27, the J call TRBJ2-7; D gene ambiguous. Germline values: CDR1 MNHEY, CDR2 SMNVEV (reference sequence). The CDR3 length is 13 residues. Trimming removed 3 bases from V and 3 bases from J, with 9 bases in between. CDR3 in DNA: TGTGCCAGCAGTTTTGGCCTGGACTACGAGCAGTACTTC. Its translation is CASSFGLDYEQYF.